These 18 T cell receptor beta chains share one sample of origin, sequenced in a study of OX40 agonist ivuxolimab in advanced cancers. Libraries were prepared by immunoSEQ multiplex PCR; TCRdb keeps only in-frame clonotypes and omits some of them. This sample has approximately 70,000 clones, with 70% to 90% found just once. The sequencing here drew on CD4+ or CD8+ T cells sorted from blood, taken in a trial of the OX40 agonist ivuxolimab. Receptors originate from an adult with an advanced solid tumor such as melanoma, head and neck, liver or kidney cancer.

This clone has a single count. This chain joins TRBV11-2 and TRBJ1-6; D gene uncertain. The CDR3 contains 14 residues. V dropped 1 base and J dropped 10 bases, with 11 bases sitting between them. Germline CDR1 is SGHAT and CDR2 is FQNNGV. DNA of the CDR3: TGTGCCAGCAGCTTAGCTCGAACCGGCTCACCCCTCCACTTT. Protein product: CASSLARTGSPLHF. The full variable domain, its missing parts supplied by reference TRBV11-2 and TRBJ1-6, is EAGVAQSPRYKIIEKRQSVAFWCNPISGHATLYWYQQILGQGPKLLIQFQNNGVVDDSQLPKDRFSAERLKGVDSTLKIQPAKLEDSAVYLCASSLARTGSPLHFGNGTRLTVT.

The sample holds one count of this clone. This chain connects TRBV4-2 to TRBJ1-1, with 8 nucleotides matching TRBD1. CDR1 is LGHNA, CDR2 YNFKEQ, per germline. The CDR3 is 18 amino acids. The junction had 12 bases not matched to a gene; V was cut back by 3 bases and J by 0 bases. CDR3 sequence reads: CASSHPGQGVPLNTEAFF. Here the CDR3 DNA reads TGTGCCAGCAGCCACCCCGGACAGGGAGTTCCTTTGAACACTGAAGCTTTCTTT.

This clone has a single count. CDR3: CASSPSARNQPQHF. The DNA of the CDR3 is TGTGCCAGTAGCCCCTCTGCGCGCAATCAGCCCCAGCATTTT. The genes are TRBV19 and TRBJ1-5, with no clear D. From germline, CDR1 is LNHDA and CDR2 SQIVND (reference sequence). V shed 6 bases and J shed 2 bases, with 11 bases lying between them. This CDR3 comprises 14 residues.

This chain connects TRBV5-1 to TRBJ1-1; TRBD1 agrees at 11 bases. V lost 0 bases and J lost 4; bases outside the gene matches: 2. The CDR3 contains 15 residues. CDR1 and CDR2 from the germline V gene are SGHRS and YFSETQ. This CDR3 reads CASSLGGQGVTEAFF. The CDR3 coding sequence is TGCGCCAGCAGCTTGGGGGGACAGGGGGTCACTGAAGCTTTCTTT.

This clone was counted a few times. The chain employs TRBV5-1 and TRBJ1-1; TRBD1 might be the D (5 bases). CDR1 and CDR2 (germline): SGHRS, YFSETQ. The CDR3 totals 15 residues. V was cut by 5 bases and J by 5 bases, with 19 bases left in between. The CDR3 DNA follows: TGCGCCAGCAGTCGGTCCGAGTCAGCAGGGACTGAAGCTTTCTTT. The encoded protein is CASSRSESAGTEAFF.

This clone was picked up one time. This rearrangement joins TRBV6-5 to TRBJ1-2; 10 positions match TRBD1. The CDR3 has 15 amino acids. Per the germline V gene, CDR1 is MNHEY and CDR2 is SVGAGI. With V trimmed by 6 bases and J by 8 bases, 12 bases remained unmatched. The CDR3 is CASSRGTGDPRGYTF. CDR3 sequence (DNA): TGTGCCAGCAGCCGCGGGACAGGGGACCCCCGGGGCTACACCTTC.

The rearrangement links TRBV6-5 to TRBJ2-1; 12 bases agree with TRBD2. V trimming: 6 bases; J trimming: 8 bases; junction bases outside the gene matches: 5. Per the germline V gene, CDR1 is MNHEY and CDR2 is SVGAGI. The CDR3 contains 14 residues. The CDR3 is CASRLAGGKDEQFF. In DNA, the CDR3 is TGTGCCAGCAGACTAGCGGGGGGTAAGGATGAGCAGTTCTTC.

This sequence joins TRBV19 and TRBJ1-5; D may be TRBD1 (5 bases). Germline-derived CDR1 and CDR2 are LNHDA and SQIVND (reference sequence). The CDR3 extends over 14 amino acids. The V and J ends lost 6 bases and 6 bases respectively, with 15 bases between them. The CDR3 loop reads CASRRLGGSQPQHF. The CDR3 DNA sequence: TGTGCCAGTAGGCGACTGGGGGGAAGTCAGCCCCAGCATTTT.

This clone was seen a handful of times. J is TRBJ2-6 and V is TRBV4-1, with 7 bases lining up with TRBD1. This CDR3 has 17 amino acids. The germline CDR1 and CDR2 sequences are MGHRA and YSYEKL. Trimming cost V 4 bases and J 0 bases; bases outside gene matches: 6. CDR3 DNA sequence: TGCGCCAGCAGCCCTCAGGGGGTCCTCTCTGGGGCCAACGTCCTGACTTTC. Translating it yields CASSPQGVLSGANVLTF.

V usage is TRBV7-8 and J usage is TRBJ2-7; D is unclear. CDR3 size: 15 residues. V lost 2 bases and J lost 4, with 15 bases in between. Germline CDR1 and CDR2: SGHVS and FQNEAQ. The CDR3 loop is CASSLLRPGPYEQYF. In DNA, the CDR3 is TGTGCCAGCAGCTTATTACGACCTGGGCCTTACGAGCAGTACTTC.

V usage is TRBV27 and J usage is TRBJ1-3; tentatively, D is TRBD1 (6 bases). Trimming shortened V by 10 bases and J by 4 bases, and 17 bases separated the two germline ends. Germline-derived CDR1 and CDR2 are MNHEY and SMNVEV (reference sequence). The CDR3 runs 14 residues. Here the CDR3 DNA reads TGTGCCACAAGGGGGTTAGGTGTGGGAAACACCATATATTTT. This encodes CATRGLGVGNTIYF.

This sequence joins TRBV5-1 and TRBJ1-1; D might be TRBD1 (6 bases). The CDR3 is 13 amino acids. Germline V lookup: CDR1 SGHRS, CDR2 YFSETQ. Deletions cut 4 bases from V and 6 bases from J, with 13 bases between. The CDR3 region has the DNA TGCGCCAGCAGCCTGGGGGCCTCCGCTGAAGCTTTCTTT. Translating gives CASSLGASAEAFF.

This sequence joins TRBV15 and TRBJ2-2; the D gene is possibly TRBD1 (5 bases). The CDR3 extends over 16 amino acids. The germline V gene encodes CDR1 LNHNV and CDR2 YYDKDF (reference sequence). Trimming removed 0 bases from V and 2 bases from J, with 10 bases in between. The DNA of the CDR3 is TGTGCCACCAGCAGAGATATGCAGGGTAACACCGGGGAGCTGTTTTTT. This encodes CATSRDMQGNTGELFF.

The CDR3 DNA sequence: TGTGCCAGCAGCTTGGTTCGGGGTAGCACCTACGAGCAGTACTTC. Protein product: CASSLVRGSTYEQYF. This sequence joins TRBV5-4 and TRBJ2-7; D possibly corresponds to TRBD2 (5 bases). Per the germline V gene, CDR1 is SGHNT and CDR2 is YYREEE (reference sequence). Trimming took 0 bases from V and 2 from J, leaving 12 bases between them. This CDR3 spans 15 amino acids.

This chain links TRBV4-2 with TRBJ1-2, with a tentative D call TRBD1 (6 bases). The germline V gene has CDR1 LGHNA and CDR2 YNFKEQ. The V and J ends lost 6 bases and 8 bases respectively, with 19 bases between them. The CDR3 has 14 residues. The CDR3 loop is CASSFPGAGEGYTF. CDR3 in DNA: TGTGCCAGCAGTTTCCCTGGGGCAGGGGAAGGCTACACCTTC.

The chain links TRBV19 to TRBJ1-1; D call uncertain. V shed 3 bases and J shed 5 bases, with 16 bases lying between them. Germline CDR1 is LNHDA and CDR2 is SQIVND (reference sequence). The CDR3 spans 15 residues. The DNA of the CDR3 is TGTGCCAGTAGTATTGAGTTGGGATTGGGGACTGAAGCTTTCTTT. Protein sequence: CASSIELGLGTEAFF.

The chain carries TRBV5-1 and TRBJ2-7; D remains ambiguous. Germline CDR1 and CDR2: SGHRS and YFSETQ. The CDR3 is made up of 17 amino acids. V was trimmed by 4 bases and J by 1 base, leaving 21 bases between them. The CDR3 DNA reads TGCGCCAGCAGCATAAACCCGTCTGGCCCCTCTTCCTACGAGCAGTACTTC. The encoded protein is CASSINPSGPSSYEQYF.

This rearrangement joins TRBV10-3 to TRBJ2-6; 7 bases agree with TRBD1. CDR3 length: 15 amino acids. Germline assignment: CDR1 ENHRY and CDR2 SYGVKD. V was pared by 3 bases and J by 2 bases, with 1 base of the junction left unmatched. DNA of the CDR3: TGTGCCATCAGTGATACAGGGGCTGGGGCCAACGTCCTGACTTTC. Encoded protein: CAISDTGAGANVLTF.